This T cell receptor beta chain was sequenced during a study of blood T cell repertoires in COVID-19. The data were produced by immunoSEQ multiplex PCR, yet TCRdb's version contains in-frame clones alone and is incomplete. This sample has some 42,000 clones; 76% occur once, and the top ten carry roughly a quarter. With 0 bases removed from V and 0 bases from J, the gap between germline ends came to 7 bases. Germline V gives CDR1 SGDLS, CDR2 YYNGEE. CDR3 length: 15 amino acids. This clone has only a few counts. Sequenced sample: peripheral blood. The receptor comes from an elderly man with acute or convalescent COVID-19. The V gene is TRBV9, the J gene TRBJ2-1; D is uncertain. Written as DNA, the CDR3 is TGTGCCAGCAGCGTAGACATCCGCTCCTACAATGAGCAGTTCTTC. Protein: CASSVDIRSYNEQFF.